The next 27 T cell receptor beta chains were all read from a single sample in a study of neurological immune-mediated disorders. TCRdb ran MiXCR on the 5' RACE reads and lists one entry per CDR3 protein. The table has about 70,000 distinct CDR3 sequences, roughly 4.5% seen once. Sequencing was performed on PBMCs. All receptors derive from a woman in her 70s with multiple sclerosis.

This clonotype has a count of ten or more. The genes are TRBV14 and TRBJ2-1; unclear D gene. The length of the CDR3 is 17 residues. Trimming took 1 base from V and 0 from J, leaving 13 bases between them. CDR1 and CDR2 (germline): SGHDN, FVKESK. As DNA, the CDR3 is TGTGCCAGCAGCCAAGTGGCGGATACCCGCTCCTACAATGAGCAGTTCTTC. It yields the protein CASSQVADTRSYNEQFF. The entire variable domain, with the rest obtained from reference TRBV14 and TRBJ2-1, is as follows: EAGVTQFPSHSVIEKGQTVTLRCDPISGHDNLYWYRRVMGKEIKFLLHFVKESKQDESGMPNNRFLAERTGGTYSTLKVQPAELEDSGVYFCASSQVADTRSYNEQFFGPGTRLTVL.

This clonotype was observed a handful of times. The chain joins TRBV10-3 to TRBJ2-3, with 9 bases lining up with TRBD2. Germline values: CDR1 ENHRY, CDR2 SYGVKD. The CDR3 runs 12 residues. The CDR3 loop reads CAGGRDTDTQYF. The CDR3 bases are TGTGCAGGCGGGAGGGATACAGATACGCAGTATTTT.

This clonotype was recorded at least ten times. This rearrangement joins TRBV5-1 to TRBJ2-3; 8 nucleotides agree with TRBD2. The CDR3 totals 15 residues. Germline CDR1 is SGHRS and CDR2 is YFSETQ. Losses at the gene ends were 1 base for V and 4 bases for J; bases not matched to a gene: 5. Here the CDR3 DNA reads TGCGCCAGCAGCTTGAGCGGGGGTCTTTCAGATACGCAGTATTTT. It encodes CASSLSGGLSDTQYF.

There are many counts of this clonotype. The chain links TRBV10-3 to TRBJ1-1; unclear D gene. The length of the CDR3 is 13 residues. Germline V gives CDR1 ENHRY, CDR2 SYGVKD. Trimming removed 3 bases at V and 1 base at J, with 6 bases between. CDR3 loop: CAISDNRNTEAFF. The CDR3 DNA reads as TGTGCCATCAGTGATAACAGGAACACTGAAGCTTTCTTT.

Note on this clonotype: This could be a read error, since a much larger clone is one nucleotide away. This rearrangement joins TRBV25-1 to TRBJ2-1; D not certain. CDR1 and CDR2 (germline): MGHDK, SYGVNS. The CDR3 contains 12 residues. The CDR3 DNA reads as TGTGCCAGCAGTGAATCTGGCAATGCGCAGTTCTTC. Translation gives CASSESGNAQFF.

This clonotype was recorded many times. This chain uses TRBV5-1 with TRBJ2-3; unclear D gene. The CDR3 is 16 amino acids. The germline V gene encodes CDR1 SGHRS and CDR2 YFSETQ. V was pared by 0 bases and J by 0 bases, with 11 bases between. The CDR3 loop is CASSLEAGRSTDTQYF. The CDR3 DNA reads as TGCGCCAGCAGCTTGGAGGCAGGACGAAGCACAGATACGCAGTATTTT.

This clonotype has a count of ten or more. This chain links TRBV12-3 or TRBV12-4 with TRBJ2-7; 8 bases align to TRBD2. The CDR3 is 14 amino acids. Trimming removed 3 bases from V and 3 bases from J; junction bases left unmatched: 4. CDR3 DNA sequence: TGTGCCAGCAGTTTGCGTAGCGGGATCTACGAGCAGTACTTC. It encodes CASSLRSGIYEQYF.

This clonotype was counted at least ten times. DNA of the CDR3: TGTGCCAGCACCCTATCGCTTGGTCGCAATGAGCAGTTCTTC. It specifies CASTLSLGRNEQFF. This chain uses TRBV5-5 with TRBJ2-1; D uncertain. V lost 6 bases, J lost 6 bases, and 16 bases lay in between. The CDR3 runs 14 residues. Germline V gene sequence: CDR1 SGHKS, CDR2 YYEKEE (reference sequence). Based on the CDR3 plus reference TRBV5-5 and TRBJ2-1, the full variable domain is DAGVTQSPTHLIKTRGQQVTLRCSPISGHKSVSWYQQVLGQGPQFIFQYYEKEERGRGNFPDRFSARQFPNYSSELNVNALLLGDSALYLCASTLSLGRNEQFFGPGTRLTVL.

The table lists this clonotype with a few counts. The rearrangement uses TRBV15 and TRBJ2-3, with 12 bases identical to TRBD2. The CDR3 consists of 16 residues. V was pared by 3 bases and J by 8 bases, with 9 bases of the junction left unmatched. Germline V gene data show CDR1 as LNHNV and CDR2 as YYDKDF (reference sequence). The CDR3 coding sequence is TGTGCCACCAGCAGCCTAGCGGGAGGGCCTCAGGGTACGCAGTATTTT. The encoded protein is CATSSLAGGPQGTQYF.

The sample holds many counts of this clonotype. V gene TRBV12-3 or TRBV12-4 combines with J gene TRBJ2-1, with TRBD1 matching 10 bases. The CDR3 is made up of 16 amino acids. Trimming cost V 4 bases and J 7 bases; bases outside gene matches: 10. Written as DNA, the CDR3 is TGTGCCAGCAGTTCCCGGGACAGGGGAAGGGAGAATGAGCAGTTCTTC. As protein: CASSSRDRGRENEQFF.

This clonotype was recorded a few times. A read error may produce the germline difference seen at one junction end. The chain employs TRBV27 and TRBJ2-1; D may be TRBD2 (6 bases). Per the germline V gene, CDR1 is MNHEY and CDR2 is SMNVEV (reference sequence). This CDR3 is 11 amino acids long. CDR3 amino acids: CASITGTEKFF. Here the CDR3 DNA reads TGTGCCAGCATCACCGGGACTGAGAAGTTCTTC.

This clonotype appeared many times. The rearrangement joins TRBV7-7 to TRBJ2-1, with a possible D match to TRBD2 (6 bases). CDR3 length: 19 residues. Germline CDR1 and CDR2: SSHAT and FNYEAQ (reference sequence). V dropped 4 bases and J dropped 0 bases, with 22 bases sitting between them. The CDR3 loop is CASSSRPRDSPTSYNEQFF. In DNA, the CDR3 is TGTGCCAGCAGCTCCCGTCCCCGGGACTCCCCAACCTCCTACAATGAGCAGTTCTTC.

Ten or more counts support this clonotype. This chain connects TRBV6-5 to TRBJ2-7; D call uncertain. The V gene lost 0 bases and the J gene lost 4 bases, with 7 bases spanning the gap. Germline loops: CDR1 MNHEY, CDR2 SVGAGI. The CDR3 extends over 13 amino acids. The CDR3 loop is CASSYSTLYEQYF. The CDR3 DNA follows: TGTGCCAGCAGTTACTCTACCTTGTACGAGCAGTACTTC.

This clonotype has just a few counts. The chain's CDR3 is CSVETSGSRYEQYF. In DNA, the CDR3 is TGCAGCGTTGAGACTAGCGGAAGTCGATACGAGCAGTACTTC. The rearrangement uses TRBV29-1 and TRBJ2-7; 9 nucleotides match TRBD2. The CDR3 runs to 14 residues. Germline V gene data show CDR1 as SQVTM and CDR2 as ANQGSEA. The junction had 7 bases not matched to a gene; V was cut back by 3 bases and J by 4 bases.

This clonotype was detected ten times or more. The chain has TRBV20-1 and TRBJ2-7; D unresolved. V lost 2 bases and J lost 2, with 19 bases in between. The CDR3 sequence is 16 residues long. CDR1 is DFQATT, CDR2 SNEGSKA, per germline (reference sequence). The CDR3 region is CSARLATREITYEQYF. Here the CDR3 DNA reads TGCAGTGCTAGACTCGCGACTCGCGAGATAACCTACGAGCAGTACTTC.

Many counts were recorded for this clonotype. This rearrangement joins TRBV12-3 or TRBV12-4 to TRBJ2-1; 7 nucleotides align to TRBD2. This CDR3 comprises 16 residues. The V gene end was trimmed by 2 bases and the J gene end by 7 bases; junction bases not matched to a gene: 11. The CDR3 spells CASSLLASGVNNEQFF. The CDR3 nucleotides read TGTGCCAGCAGTTTACTAGCCAGCGGGGTGAATAATGAGCAGTTCTTC.

Ten or more counts support this clonotype. The CDR3 DNA reads as TGTGCCAGCAGCCAGTCGTCAGGGTCCAATCAGCCCCAGCATTTT. Its protein product is CASSQSSGSNQPQHF. The chain employs TRBV3-1 and TRBJ1-5; TRBD1 is a possible D gene (5 bases). The length of the CDR3 is 15 residues. Germline V lookup: CDR1 LGHDT, CDR2 YNNKEL (reference sequence). V shed 3 bases and J shed 3 bases, with 12 bases lying between them. The entire variable domain, with the rest obtained from reference TRBV3-1 and TRBJ1-5, is as follows: DTAVSQTPKYLVTQMGNDKSIKCEQNLGHDTMYWYKQDSKKFLKIMFSYNNKELIINETVPNRFSPKSPDKAHLNLHINSLELGDSAVYFCASSQSSGSNQPQHFGDGTRLSIL.

This clonotype was counted many times. The rearrangement joins TRBV5-5 to TRBJ2-1, with 13 bases aligning to TRBD2. The trim removed 2 bases at V and 7 bases at J, leaving 6 bases unmatched. This CDR3 has 16 residues. CDR1 and CDR2 from the germline V gene are SGHKS and YYEKEE (reference sequence). The CDR3 reads CASSLLTSGRWNEQFF. CDR3 nucleotides: TGTGCCAGCAGCTTACTGACTAGCGGGAGGTGGAATGAGCAGTTCTTC.

This clonotype has a count of ten or more. The chain joins TRBV4-1 to TRBJ2-7; D possibly matches TRBD1 or TRBD2 (5 bases each). V was pared by 1 base and J by 2 bases, with 9 bases between. In germline, CDR1 is MGHRA, CDR2 YSYEKL. The CDR3 loop spans 14 amino acids. The CDR3 bases are TGCGCCAGCAGCCAAGGTGTGGGGGCCTACGAGCAGTACTTC. Translating it yields CASSQGVGAYEQYF.

At least ten counts were recorded for this clonotype. The gene calls are TRBV7-8 and TRBJ2-1; no definite D call. The V end lost 0 bases, the J end lost 2 bases, and 8 bases lay between the germline ends. This CDR3 is 15 amino acids long. Germline-derived CDR1 and CDR2 are SGHVS and FQNEAQ. The CDR3: CASSLAVRAYNEQFF. The CDR3 nucleotides are TGTGCCAGCAGCTTAGCGGTACGGGCCTACAATGAGCAGTTCTTC. Filled out from reference TRBV7-8 and TRBJ2-1, the complete variable domain reads GAGVSQSPRYKVAKRGQDVALRCDPISGHVSLFWYQQALGQGPEFLTYFQNEAQLDKSGLPSDRFFAERPEGSVSTLKIQRTQQEDSAVYLCASSLAVRAYNEQFFGPGTRLTVL.

This clonotype was seen at least ten times. The chain recombines TRBV14 with TRBJ2-6, with D hard to call. The ends were cut back, 1 base at V and 1 base at J, with 5 bases in the middle. CDR1 and CDR2 from the germline V gene are SGHDN and FVKESK. The CDR3 totals 15 residues. The CDR3 region has the DNA TGTGCCAGCAGCCAAGGCAAATCTGGGGCCAACGTCCTGACTTTC. Residues: CASSQGKSGANVLTF.

The table lists this clonotype with many counts. The V call is TRBV10-3, the J call TRBJ2-5; D might be TRBD2 (6 bases). This CDR3 spans 14 amino acids. V was trimmed by 10 bases and J by 5 bases, leaving 20 bases between them. The germline V gene has CDR1 ENHRY and CDR2 SYGVKD. This chain's CDR3 is CATQRAGRTETQYF. The CDR3 DNA reads TGTGCCACCCAAAGAGCAGGGAGGACGGAGACCCAGTACTTC.

This clonotype was picked up many times. CDR3 in DNA: TGTGCCAGCAGCCCACTTCTCACAGATACGCAGTATTTT. Translated, it gives CASSPLLTDTQYF. The genes are TRBV12-3 or TRBV12-4 and TRBJ2-3; D gene ambiguous. The length of the CDR3 is 13 residues. Between the trimmed V and J ends, which lost 6 bases and 2 bases, there was a span of 9 bases.

This clonotype was seen many times. The chain combines TRBV27 with TRBJ2-2; D is perhaps TRBD2 (6 bases). Trimming cost V 6 bases and J 3 bases, with 17 bases left between them. Germline values: CDR1 MNHEY, CDR2 SMNVEV (reference sequence). The length of the CDR3 is 16 residues. CDR3: CASSNHRGLDTGELFF. CDR3 coding DNA: TGTGCCAGCAGCAACCACCGGGGACTCGACACCGGGGAGCTGTTTTTT.

This clonotype has a handful of counts. A much larger clone lies one base from this, so it may be a read error. V and J are TRBV6-5 and TRBJ2-1; D gene ambiguous. Germline V lookup: CDR1 MNHEY, CDR2 SVGAGI. The CDR3 has 12 amino acids. Written as DNA, the CDR3 is TGTGACAGCAGTTATCCCAGCAATGAGCAGTTCTTC. Translating it yields CDSSYPSNEQFF.

This clonotype was observed at least ten times. The chain employs TRBV5-1 and TRBJ2-3, with D uncertain. V lost 0 bases to trimming and J lost 5 bases, with 13 bases between them. The CDR3 has 15 amino acids. CDR1 and CDR2 from the germline V gene are SGHRS and YFSETQ. CDR3 amino acids: CASSLESRPRDTQYF. For the CDR3, the DNA is TGCGCCAGCAGCTTGGAATCAAGGCCCCGAGATACGCAGTATTTT.

This clonotype was seen repeatedly, ten times or more. The V gene is TRBV6-6, the J gene TRBJ2-5, with 7 nucleotides matching TRBD2. The V segment lost 7 bases and the J segment 2 bases; nucleotides outside the gene matches: 4. Germline CDR1 and CDR2: MNHNY and SVGAGI (reference sequence). The CDR3 is made up of 13 amino acids. CDR3 sequence reads: CASTVGLQETQYF. CDR3 bases: TGTGCCAGCACCGTGGGACTACAAGAGACCCAGTACTTC.